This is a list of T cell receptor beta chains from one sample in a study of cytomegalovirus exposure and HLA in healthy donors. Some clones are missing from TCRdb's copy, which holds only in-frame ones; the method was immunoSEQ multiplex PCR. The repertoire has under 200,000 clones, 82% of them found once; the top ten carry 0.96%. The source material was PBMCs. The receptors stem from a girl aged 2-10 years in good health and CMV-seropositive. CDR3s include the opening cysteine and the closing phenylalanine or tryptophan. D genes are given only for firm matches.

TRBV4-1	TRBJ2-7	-	TGCGCCAGCAGCCAAGTTACAGCTAATACCTACGAGCAGTACTTC	CASSQVTANTYEQYF
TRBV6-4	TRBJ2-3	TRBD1	TGTGCCAGCAGTGACGGACAGGGCACAGATACGCAGTATTTT	CASSDGQGTDTQYF
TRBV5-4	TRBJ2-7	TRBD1	TGTGCCAGCAGCTTGGTTCAGGGGGCTAAGTACTTC	CASSLVQGAKYF
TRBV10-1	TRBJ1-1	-	TGCGCCAGCACCTTCCGACAGGAGTACATGAACACTGAAGCTTTCTTT	CASTFRQEYMNTEAFF
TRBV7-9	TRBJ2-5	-	TGTGCCAGCAGCTTAGACTCGCAAGAGACCCAGTACTTC	CASSLDSQETQYF
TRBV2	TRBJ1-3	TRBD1	TGTGCCAGCAGTGAAATCAGGGGGCCTGGAAACACCATATATTTT	CASSEIRGPGNTIYF
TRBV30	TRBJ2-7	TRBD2	TGTGCCTGCACAGCGGGAGAAGCCTACGAGCAGTACTTC	CACTAGEAYEQYF
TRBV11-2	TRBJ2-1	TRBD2	TGTGCCAGCTCCTTACCTAGCGGCCCTTCCTACAATGAGCAGTTCTTC	CASSLPSGPSYNEQFF
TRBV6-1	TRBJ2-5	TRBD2	TGTGCCAGCAGTGAAGAGCGGGGGGTGGTGGAGACCCAGTACTTC	CASSEERGVVETQYF
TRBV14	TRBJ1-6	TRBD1	TGTGCCAGCAGCCAAGAGATCGGACAGGGACGTGGTTTCGAAAATTCACCCCTCCACTTT	CASSQEIGQGRGFENSPLHF
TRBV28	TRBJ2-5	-	TGTGCCAGCAGTTCCTTGGGGGCGCGACGTGAGACCCAGTACTTC	CASSSLGARRETQYF
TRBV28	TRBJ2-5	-	TGTGCCAGCAGTTTTAGCGACCGGGGGGAGACCCAGTACTTC	CASSFSDRGETQYF